This T cell receptor (beta chain) was retrieved from a study of cytomegalovirus exposure and HLA in healthy donors. Study summary: Findings of an earlier analysis included under 140 million unique TCR beta sequences from roughly 190 million T cells. Overall study findings and caveats: Reports credit the classifier with highly specific, highly sensitive diagnosis of cytomegalovirus status. Available immune exposure information covered CMV serostatus only. 150 or so TCR beta chains were listed as cytomegalovirus-associated.

PCR was performed using 60 Vbeta and 13 Jbeta primers. The protocol was immunoSEQ multiplex PCR, while the TCRdb copy is restricted to in-frame clones and leaves out a portion. The sample yields about 210,000 clones, 75% to 80% seen once. Note on this clone: Its antigen remains unknown.

CDR1 is LGHNA, CDR2 YSLEER, per germline. The CDR3 has 16 amino acids. V shed 3 bases and J 6 bases; nucleotides not matched to a gene: 8. V is TRBV4-3 and J is TRBJ2-3; 11 bases match TRBD2. The material sequenced was PBMCs. This TCR came from a male donor in good health and CMV-seronegative. The DNA for the CDR3 is TGCGCCAGCAGCCAGCTACTAGCGGGAGCCTCTGATACGCAGTATTTT. Translated, it gives CASSQLLAGASDTQYF.